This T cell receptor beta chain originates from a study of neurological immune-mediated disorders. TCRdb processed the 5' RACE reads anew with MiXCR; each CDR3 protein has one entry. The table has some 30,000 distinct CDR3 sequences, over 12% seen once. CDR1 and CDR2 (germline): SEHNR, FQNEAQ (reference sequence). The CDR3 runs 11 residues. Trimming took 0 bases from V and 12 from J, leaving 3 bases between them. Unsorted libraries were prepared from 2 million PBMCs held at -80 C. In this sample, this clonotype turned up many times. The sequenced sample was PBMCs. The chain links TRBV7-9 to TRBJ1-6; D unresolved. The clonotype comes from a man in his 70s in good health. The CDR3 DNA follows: TGTGCCAGCAGCTTAGCACAACCCCTCCACTTT. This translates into CASSLAQPLHF.